This T cell receptor (beta chain) was identified in a study of cytomegalovirus exposure and HLA in healthy donors listed by TCRdb under 2017. Broadly, across the study: An earlier analysis of some 500 of the donors reported 250 to 300 Gb of sequence data and around 120 million unique TCR beta sequences from 150 million to 200 million T cells. Both class I and class II loci were covered by HLA typing, at four-digit resolution. On average, roughly 240,000 unique TCR beta nucleotide sequences were sequenced per donor among more than 350 genotyped donors of the cohort, with around 19% of those sequences being non-productive. Rather than drawing on any new phenotypic data, the later analysis identified candidate immune exposures from TCR beta sequences and the way those sequences occurred across donors. The study combined high-throughput TCR immunosequencing, statistical association of individual TCRs with disease status, and machine learning to predict cytomegalovirus infection status. Alongside the repertoire data, information on donor age, sex, ethnicity and CMV serostatus was compiled. To study patterns of TCR occurrence, a later analysis re-analyzed previously published TCR beta repertoires from more than 550 donors and added high-resolution HLA genotyping. All discovery cohort repertoires had been generated on a single sequencing platform. An early release covering roughly 600 HLA-typed donors comprised about 300 gigabases of sequencing data and roughly 86 million unique TCR sequences. The study aimed to test whether cataloging public T cell receptors could reveal signatures of past pathogen exposure. Genome-wide SNP genotypes for about 60% of the 666 donors were used in a later genetic analysis, which treated that subset as a discovery cohort. Along with the roughly 700-subject first cohort, a separate validation cohort of some 130 different subjects was used. Of the 350 to 450 genotyped donors, approximately 80% fell in the genetic ancestry cluster associated with self-reported Caucasian donors. Because of strong linkage in the cohort, four to six DR-DQ haplotypes were treated as single units for association and clustering. In an earlier analysis of 587 of the donors, high-throughput TCR beta sequencing was used to judge whether each TCR beta V gene segment behaved as functional or pseudogenic. Typing coverage differed by locus: A, B, C, DRB1 and DQB1 were typed in roughly 620-630 donors, DQA1 in 522, DPA1 in nearly 610, and DPB1 in just under 490. The study used immunosequencing to profile the T cell repertoires of approximately 650 subjects and linked those repertoires to cytomegalovirus serostatus. Overall study outcomes, separate from this receptor: According to a later genetic analysis, donors in an Asian-associated ancestry cluster had fewer N-insertions in productive TCRs than the approximately 670-donor mean. A further reported finding was that TCR beta sequences accurately predicted the HLA-A and HLA-B alleles for most subjects in the first cohort. A later analysis found that most CMV-associated TCR beta chains appeared HLA-restricted, with HLA associations seemingly driven largely by CMV exposure. Linkage disequilibrium might explain the correlated functional status among segregating V segments, but an unknown experimental factor could not be excluded. A later analysis associated 17,000 or so TCR beta sequences with specific HLA alleles at a false discovery rate of 0.05. A later analysis found that TCR association rates varied across HLA loci, with DRB1 alleles showing the most associated TCRs and HLA-C alleles the fewest. The presence/absence analyses assumed that sequencing depth was roughly uniform across donors, and that assumption may not be true. A later analysis found that HLA-associated TCR beta chains were more clonally expanded and had lower generation probabilities than equally common non-associated chains. In both the original and validation cohorts, the classifier was reported to diagnose cytomegalovirus status with high specificity and sensitivity. Approximately 18 rarely observed V segments, including chromosome 9 orphons, were excluded from the earlier analysis of approximately 500 of the donors because counts were too low. According to a later analysis, parvovirus B19, influenza, CMV and Epstein-Barr virus appeared linked to several top co-occurrence clusters. Some IMGT-functional V segments, including TRBV6-2 and TRBV6-3, could not be told apart with the 87-base-pair reads, so those segments were excluded. In a later genetic analysis, a missense DCLRE1C variant was associated with V-gene and J-gene trimming of TCR beta chains, and the association was replicated in an independent cohort. Immune exposure information for the cohort was limited to CMV serostatus. Three of the identified cytomegalovirus-associated TCR beta chains were confirmed in vitro to be specific for cytomegalovirus antigens. HLA typing was unavailable for some donors at each locus, so association tests used only the typed subset. Across donors, most TCR sequences were observed very rarely, whereas some public TCRs were present in many individuals. The authors suggested that the approach could potentially be generalized to other disease states and immunological phenotypes. Assigning TCR associations to individual alleles was difficult when HLA alleles, especially DR and DQ, strongly co-occurred. A total of about 150 TCR beta chains were listed by the study as associated with cytomegalovirus. A cluster of highly shared sequence variants was judged likely to represent a technical artifact of the sequencing pipeline. This cohort had only TCR beta chains sequenced, and the lack of alpha or paired-chain data limited which features could be detected. An earlier analysis of around 540 of the donors showed that most TCR beta V segments appeared in productive rearrangements either about 87% or about 30% of the time, which broadly matched IMGT annotations.

In the case of this clone: The antigen it recognizes is unknown. Base qualities are not at hand, and no much larger clone is one base apart.

CDR1 GTSNPN and CDR2 SVGIG were looked up in the germline V gene (reference sequence). Counted from cysteine to phenylalanine, this CDR3 has 14 amino acids. CDR3 DNA is the only sequence kept; it has 42 bases, read in frame from the first base. For this chain, trimming is 4 bases at the V end and 3 bases at the J end, and the number of junction bases without a gene match is 4. Library prep was done by the immunoSEQ multiplex PCR assay. The multiplex PCR relied on a mix of 60 forward primers for TCR Vbeta segments and 13 reverse primers for TCR Jbeta segments. Amplification of the CDR3 region of rearranged TCR beta genes was performed with a multiplex PCR assay on genomic DNA. The Illumina HiSeq System was used to sequence the amplified TCR beta libraries as 87-base-pair reads. The original pipeline was this. Across the 600 to 700 repertoires, a later analysis counted tens of millions of unique TCR beta chains, roughly 11 million of which were shared by at least two donors. Raw reads were error-corrected and collapsed into unique sequences by a nearest-neighbor algorithm in which closely related sequences were merged to remove PCR and sequencing errors. To assign V, D and J gene segments, CDR3 sequences were aligned to IMGT reference sequences. For a sequence to be retained, at least a six-nucleotide match to both a V gene segment and a J gene segment was required. A rearrangement counted as productive if the CDR3 had no stop codons and remained in frame with V and J, and every other rearrangement counted as non-productive. CDR3 was defined according to IMGT convention as the region running from the second conserved V-encoded cysteine to the conserved J-encoded phenylalanine. Sequences without an unambiguous match to a single V gene segment were excluded from the earlier analysis of 500 to 700 of the donors. In an earlier analysis of some 590 of the donors, V segments were called functional above 56.7% productive rearrangements and were called segregating when the between-donor standard deviation exceeded 5%. A statistical classification framework was built to diagnose cytomegalovirus status from the catalog of TCR beta chain sequences. In a later analysis, V and J genes were assigned by comparing TCR nucleotide sequences against IMGT/GENE-DB human TR gene sequences. A later analysis assigned CDR3 sequences and most-parsimonious VDJ recombination scenarios with the TCRdist pipeline. A later analysis defined each TCR beta chain by its CDR3 amino acid sequence plus V-gene family, and excluded reads lacking a unique V-gene family. As a way to deal with suspected cross-contamination and a sequencing artifact, a later analysis dropped roughly 620 nucleotide sequences that were highly shared and had low generation probability. A later analysis calculated a clonal expansion index for each public chain from normalized within-repertoire ranks of inferred template counts. In a later analysis, generation probabilities were computed using a VDJ recombination model fitted to out-of-frame rearrangements, and the results were checked against IGoR. In a later analysis, TCR-TCR, TCR-HLA and TCR-CMV co-occurrence was scored with hypergeometric tests, and a repertoire-size bias correction was applied to TCR pairs. In a later analysis, false discovery rates were estimated by permuting HLA or CMV assignments 20 times. In a later analysis, co-occurring TCRs were grouped using DBSCAN, and TCRdist sequence similarity was added for clustering within HLA-allele-positive subsets. Co-occurrence clustering excluded repertoires with fewer than 30,000 or more than 120,000 public chains, plus five with anomalous nucleotide sharing. Sourced from immuneACCESS, this table was stored by TCRdb with only in-frame sequences that have V and J called. A share of the clones is absent; for the studies checked, an unresolved V gene accounts for under half, and the remainder has no known explanation. V and J calls and clone size are given by that table; D and trimming were obtained from the DNA. The sample table holds roughly 180,000 clones, of which 70% to 80% were seen once. Approximately 1.4% of the sample lies in the top ten.

The cohort consisted of 600 to 700 healthy bone marrow donors. At the time of sampling, all cohort members were nominally healthy, though unrecorded immune exposures were likely present. The donor was CMV seronegative and was included in the group of hundreds of seronegative cohort members. A peripheral blood sample was collected from each donor, and TCR beta sequencing was performed on peripheral blood mononuclear cells. Genomic DNA extraction from the blood cell samples was performed with the Qiagen DNeasy Blood Extraction Kit. The clonotype was recovered from a man younger than 40 in good health and CMV-seronegative. The receptor chain draws on TRBV30 and TRBJ1-4, and 8 bases in between align with TRBD1. The sample comprised PBMCs. The nucleotide sequence is given as TGTGCCTGGACCGTACAGGGGGCTAATGAAAAACTGTTTTTT. Its product reads: CAWTVQGANEKLFF.